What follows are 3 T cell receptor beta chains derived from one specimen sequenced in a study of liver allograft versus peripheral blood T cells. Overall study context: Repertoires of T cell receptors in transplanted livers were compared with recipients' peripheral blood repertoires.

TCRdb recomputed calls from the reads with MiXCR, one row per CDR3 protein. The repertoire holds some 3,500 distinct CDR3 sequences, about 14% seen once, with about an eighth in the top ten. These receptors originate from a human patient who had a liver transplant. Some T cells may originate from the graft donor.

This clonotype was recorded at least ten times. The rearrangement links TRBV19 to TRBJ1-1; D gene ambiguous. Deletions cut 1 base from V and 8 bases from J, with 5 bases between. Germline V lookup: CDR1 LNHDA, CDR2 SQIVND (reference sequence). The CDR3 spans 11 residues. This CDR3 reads CASSIAAEAFF. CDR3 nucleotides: TGTGCCAGTAGTATAGCAGCGGAAGCTTTCTTT. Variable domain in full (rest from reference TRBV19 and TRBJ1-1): DGGITQSPKYLFRKEGQNVTLSCEQNLNHDAMYWYRQDPGQGLRLIYYSQIVNDFQKGDIAEGYSVSREKKESFPLTVTSAQKNPTAFYLCASSIAAEAFFGQGTRLTVV.

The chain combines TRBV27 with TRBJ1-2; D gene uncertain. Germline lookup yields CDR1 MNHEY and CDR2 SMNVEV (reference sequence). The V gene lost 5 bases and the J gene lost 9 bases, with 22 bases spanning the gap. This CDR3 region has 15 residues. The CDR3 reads CASSPSVGSGSSYTF. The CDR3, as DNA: TGTGCCAGCAGTCCATCGGTCGGGAGCGGGTCGAGCTACACCTTC.

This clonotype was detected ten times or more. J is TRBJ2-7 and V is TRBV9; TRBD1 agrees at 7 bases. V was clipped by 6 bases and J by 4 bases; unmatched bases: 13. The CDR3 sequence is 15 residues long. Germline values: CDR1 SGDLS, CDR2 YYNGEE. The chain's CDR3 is CASTQGGGTDYEQYF. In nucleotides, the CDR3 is TGTGCCAGCACCCAAGGGGGCGGAACTGATTACGAGCAGTACTTC.